Each of the 29 T cell receptor beta chains below was sequenced from the same sample in a study of molecular identifiers for immune sequencing clone quantification. TCRdb ran MiXCR on the PCR reads and lists one entry per CDR3 protein. The table records some 100,000 distinct CDR3 sequences, around a fifth of them present only once. Sample: naive CD8+ T cells from blood, with Jurkat cell RNA spiked in. Subset specified: FACS-sorted CD8+CD4-CCR7+CD45RA+ naive T cells. These receptors originate from a human donor in good health. Some libraries in this study had Jurkat cell RNA spiked in.

This clonotype was counted ten times or more. The J gene is TRBJ2-3, the V gene TRBV14; 15 positions match TRBD2. The CDR3 is made up of 17 amino acids. Germline V gene lookup returns CDR1 SGHDN and CDR2 FVKESK. The trim removed 1 base at V and 6 bases at J, leaving 5 bases unmatched. CDR3 DNA: TGTGCCAGCAGCCAAGGGACTAGCGGGGGGGCCTCGGATACGCAGTATTTT. Its translation: CASSQGTSGGASDTQYF.

The V and J genes are TRBV7-9 and TRBJ2-2; no definite D call. Germline V gene lookup returns CDR1 SEHNR and CDR2 FQNEAQ (reference sequence). V was pared by 8 bases and J by 3 bases, with 19 bases between. The CDR3 totals 16 residues. The CDR3, as DNA: TGTGCCAGCTCCCACGAGTGGCCGATCGACACCGGGGAGCTGTTTTTT. Its protein is CASSHEWPIDTGELFF.

This clonotype was found many times. The V and J genes are TRBV6-2 or TRBV6-3 and TRBJ2-7; TRBD2 matches at 12 bases. CDR3 length: 15 amino acids. V trimming: 6 bases; J trimming: 3 bases; junction bases outside the gene matches: 6. Germline assignment: CDR1 MNHEY and CDR2 SVGEGT. DNA for the CDR3: TGTGCCAGCAGGGGCCCGGGACTAGCGGGCTACGAGCAGTACTTC. It yields the protein CASRGPGLAGYEQYF.

This chain joins TRBV4-1 and TRBJ2-3, with D unresolved. Germline CDR1 is MGHRA and CDR2 is YSYEKL. This CDR3 has 15 amino acids. Trimming left V 1 base short and J 3 bases short, with 11 bases between. In nucleotides, the CDR3 is TGCGCCAGCAGCCAAGGTGGAGTTTTTACAGATACGCAGTATTTT. Encoded protein: CASSQGGVFTDTQYF.

The chain uses TRBV30 and TRBJ2-7; tentatively, D is TRBD1 (6 bases). CDR1 and CDR2 (germline): GTSNPN, SVGIG (reference sequence). This CDR3 region has 13 residues. V lost 3 bases and J lost 5, with 14 bases in between. CDR3 sequence (DNA): TGTGCCTGGAGCGACAGGATCGGCAACGAGCAGTACTTC. Its translation is CAWSDRIGNEQYF. Combining the CDR3 with reference TRBV30 and TRBJ2-7 gives the whole variable domain SQTIHQWPATLVQPVGSPLSLECTVEGTSNPNLYWYRQAAGRGLQLLFYSVGIGQISSEVPQNLSASRPQDRQFILSSKKLLLSDSGFYLCAWSDRIGNEQYFGPGTRLTVT.

This clonotype was seen many times. The CDR3: CASSLLGRTVYNEQFF. As DNA, the CDR3 is TGTGCCAGCAGCTTACTCGGAAGGACAGTGTACAATGAGCAGTTCTTC. The rearrangement joins TRBV11-2 to TRBJ2-1, with D possibly TRBD1 on 6 matching bases. V was trimmed by 2 bases and J by 4 bases, leaving 15 bases between them. Germline V CDR1 and CDR2: SGHAT, FQNNGV. This CDR3 is built from 16 residues.

The chain employs TRBV6-6 and TRBJ2-3, with TRBD2 as a possible D gene (5 bases). The CDR3 sequence is 21 residues long. V was pared by 0 bases and J by 1 base, with 26 bases between. Germline-derived CDR1 and CDR2 are MNHNY and SVGAGI (reference sequence). CDR3 region: CASSYSSTRETPDWGTDTQYF. CDR3 nucleotide sequence: TGTGCCAGCAGTTACTCATCAACCCGGGAAACTCCGGACTGGGGCACAGATACGCAGTATTTT.

This clonotype was found many times. The V gene is TRBV7-9, the J gene TRBJ2-7; 7 bases are shared with TRBD1. This CDR3 contains 13 residues. V was pared by 5 bases and J by 6 bases, with 7 bases of the junction left unmatched. The V gene's germline CDR1 is SEHNR and CDR2 FQNEAQ (reference sequence). The chain's CDR3 is CASSLETGSEQYF. Here the CDR3 DNA reads TGTGCCAGCAGCCTAGAGACAGGGTCCGAGCAGTACTTC.

In the case of this clonotype: A much bigger clone sits one base away, suggesting this may be a read error. The genes are TRBV29-1 and TRBJ2-7; 10 bases agree with TRBD1. The V gene's germline CDR1 is SQVTM and CDR2 ANQGSEA. The CDR3 is 13 amino acids. The CDR3 loop reads CGVEGTGDNEQYF. The CDR3 DNA reads TGCGGCGTTGAAGGGACAGGGGATAACGAGCAGTACTTC.

The table lists this clonotype with many counts. CDR3 amino acids: CASMDSTDTQYF. The CDR3 DNA reads as TGTGCCAGCATGGACAGCACAGATACGCAGTATTTT. V is TRBV2 and J is TRBJ2-3; D call uncertain. With 7 bases removed from V and 0 bases from J, the gap between germline ends came to 5 bases. The germline gives CDR1 SNHLY, CDR2 FYNNEI. The CDR3 loop spans 12 amino acids.

This clonotype was counted only a few times. Given a much more abundant clone one base away, this may be a read error. The V gene is TRBV6-5, the J gene TRBJ2-7; TRBD1 matches 7 bases. The CDR3 is made up of 14 amino acids. In germline, CDR1 is MNHEY, CDR2 SVGAGI. The CDR3 coding sequence is TGTGCCAGCAGCCGGGACAGCCTCGCCTACGAGCGGTACTTC. It specifies CASSRDSLAYERYF.

As to this clonotype: A read error is possible here, since a much larger clone lies one base away. The genes are TRBV6-2 or TRBV6-3 and TRBJ2-2; 9 positions match TRBD1. CDR1 and CDR2 (germline): MNHEY, SVGEGT. The CDR3 loop spans 16 amino acids. The ends lost 2 bases at V and 5 bases at J; junction bases unmatched: 6. The CDR3 region has the DNA TGTGCCAGCAGTTACCGGACAGGGGAATCAACCGGGGAGCTGTTTTTT. Its translation is CASSYRTGESTGELFF.

This clonotype was seen repeatedly, ten times or more. This chain uses TRBV21-1 with TRBJ2-2; the D call of TRBD2 is as the table states it, not checked on the DNA. TRBV21-1 is deemed a pseudogene. The CDR3 runs to 15 residues. CDR3 sequence reads: CAVTRHASNTGELFF. The CDR3 region has the DNA TGTGCCGTTACTAGACACGCTTCGAACACCGGGGAGCTGTTTTTT.

This rearrangement joins TRBV4-3 to TRBJ2-3; TRBD2 is a possible D gene (6 bases). V was cut by 3 bases and J by 0 bases, with 7 bases left in between. This CDR3 has 14 residues. Germline V gene data show CDR1 as LGHNA and CDR2 as YSLEER. The CDR3 region is CASSQSGSTDTQYF. The CDR3 bases are TGCGCCAGCAGCCAGAGCGGGAGCACAGATACGCAGTATTTT.

This clonotype appeared many times. The J gene is TRBJ1-4, the V gene TRBV5-1, with D unresolved. Trimming shortened V by 4 bases and J by 8 bases, and 18 bases separated the two germline ends. CDR1 and CDR2 (germline): SGHRS, YFSETQ. The CDR3 has 15 residues. CDR3 residues: CASSPDKSMGEKLFF. CDR3 in DNA: TGCGCCAGCAGCCCCGATAAGTCAATGGGGGAAAAACTGTTTTTT.

The sample holds many counts of this clonotype. The chain couples TRBV7-9 to TRBJ1-4; no firm D call. The CDR3 is made up of 15 amino acids. Per the germline V gene, CDR1 is SEHNR and CDR2 is FQNEAQ (reference sequence). Trimming took 5 bases from V and 0 from J, leaving 10 bases between them. In DNA form, the CDR3 reads TGTGCCAGCAGCATCGGGGTTACAACTAATGAAAAACTGTTTTTT. The encoded protein is CASSIGVTTNEKLFF.

Turning to this clonotype: This may stem from a read error, because a much larger clone lies one nucleotide away. As DNA, the CDR3 is TGCGCCAGCAGCCAGGACTACGATGAGCAGTTCTTC. Encoded protein: CASSQDYDEQFF. The chain recombines TRBV4-1 with TRBJ2-1; TRBD2 is a possible D gene (6 bases). Germline CDR1 is MGHRA and CDR2 is YSYEKL. CDR3 size: 12 residues.

On this clonotype: This may arise from a read error, as a much more abundant clone is one base away. The chain links TRBV5-1 to TRBJ2-3; tentative D call: TRBD2 (7 bases). The CDR3 is 15 amino acids. Germline V CDR1 and CDR2: SGHRS, YFSETQ. With 6 bases removed from V and 5 bases from J, the gap between germline ends came to 19 bases. DNA of the CDR3: TGCGCCAGCAACAACTTACGGGGGGCAGAAGATACGCAGTATTTT. The encoded protein is CASNNLRGAEDTQYF.

This clonotype showed up many times. The chain carries TRBV7-9 and TRBJ2-5; TRBD1 matches 8 bases. The CDR3 is 13 amino acids. The germline gives CDR1 SEHNR, CDR2 FQNEAQ (reference sequence). Trimming took 6 bases from V and 4 from J; bases not matched to a gene: 4. The CDR3 coding sequence is TGTGCCAGCAGGCCTACAGGGGGAGAGACCCAGTACTTC. This translates into CASRPTGGETQYF.

This clonotype appeared a few times. The chain couples TRBV3-1 to TRBJ1-1; weak D call: TRBD1 (5 bases). The CDR3 has 22 amino acids. Trimming removed 4 bases from V and 0 bases from J, with 33 bases in between. The germline CDR1 and CDR2 sequences are LGHDT and YNNKEL (reference sequence). The CDR3 bases are TGTGCCAGCAGCCCAGTCCGGGGGGAACCGGGACCAAGTTGGAGGGTGAACACTGAAGCTTTCTTT. This codes for CASSPVRGEPGPSWRVNTEAFF.

Ten or more counts support this clonotype. The rearrangement links TRBV7-3 to TRBJ2-1; D could derive from TRBD1 or TRBD2 (6 bases each). Germline CDR1 SGHTA, CDR2 FQGTGA. Trimming took 6 bases from V and 6 from J, leaving 12 bases between them. The length of the CDR3 is 13 residues. The DNA of the CDR3 is TGTGCCAGCAGTTTAGGGGGAGGCAATGAGCAGTTCTTC. Its protein product is CASSLGGGNEQFF.

This clonotype was observed at least ten times. This chain connects TRBV11-2 to TRBJ2-1; D remains unclear. Trimming pared 0 bases from V and 0 bases from J, leaving 9 bases between. Germline-derived CDR1 and CDR2 are SGHAT and FQNNGV. This CDR3 contains 16 residues. CDR3 sequence (DNA): TGTGCCAGCAGCTTAGATAAGCGAAGCTCCTACAATGAGCAGTTCTTC. This codes for CASSLDKRSSYNEQFF.

The chain is built from TRBV5-1 and TRBJ2-3, with unresolved D. V was pared by 2 bases and J by 2 bases, with 9 bases between. There are 14 residues in the CDR3. Germline V gene sequence: CDR1 SGHRS, CDR2 YFSETQ. As DNA, the CDR3 is TGCGCCAGCAGCTTCTCCATATCCACAGATACGCAGTATTTT. It yields the protein CASSFSISTDTQYF.

This clonotype was observed at least ten times. The rearrangement uses TRBV11-2 and TRBJ2-5; the D gene could be TRBD1 or TRBD2 (5 bases each). V was shortened by 4 bases and J by 2 bases, with 14 bases between the two germline ends. Germline V gives CDR1 SGHAT, CDR2 FQNNGV. This CDR3 has 15 amino acids. CDR3 loop: CASSSWGPKQETQYF. In DNA, the CDR3 is TGTGCCAGCAGCTCATGGGGACCCAAGCAAGAGACCCAGTACTTC.

This clonotype appeared many times. This rearrangement joins TRBV29-1 to TRBJ1-2; 10 bases map to TRBD1. The V segment lost 1 base and the J segment 4 bases; nucleotides outside the gene matches: 3. From germline, CDR1 is SQVTM and CDR2 ANQGSEA. CDR3 length: 14 residues. CDR3 amino acids: CSVEVGQGGYGYTF. For the CDR3, the DNA is TGCAGCGTTGAAGTTGGACAGGGGGGCTATGGCTACACCTTC.

The rearrangement joins TRBV28 to TRBJ2-7, with D perhaps TRBD1 (6 bases). The CDR3 covers 14 residues. The V end lost 5 bases, the J end lost 0 bases, and 11 bases lay between the germline ends. The germline V gene encodes CDR1 MDHEN and CDR2 SYDVKM. CDR3 in DNA: TGTGCCAGCAGTACAGGGTTAACCTCCTACGAGCAGTACTTC. Its protein product is CASSTGLTSYEQYF.

This clonotype has a count of ten or more. This chain connects TRBV10-3 to TRBJ2-1; 12 positions match TRBD1. From germline, CDR1 is ENHRY and CDR2 SYGVKD. CDR3 length equals 15 residues. J gave up 8 bases and V 0 bases, and 2 bases lay outside the gene matches. In DNA, the CDR3 is TGTGCCATCAGTGAGTCGGGACAGGGGGCCGATGAGCAGTTCTTC. It yields the protein CAISESGQGADEQFF.

Note on this clonotype: This clone may be a read error of a much larger clone one base away. This is likely a read error, given that the CDR3 carries no conserved phenylalanine or tryptophan at its end. The V gene is TRBV7-2, the J gene TRBJ2-1; D not certain. The CDR3 totals 12 residues. V was clipped by 1 base and J by 7 bases, with 5 bases between them. The germline V gene encodes CDR1 SGHTA and CDR2 FQGNSA. CDR3 protein: CASSLEANEQFL. The CDR3 nucleotides read TGTGCCAGCAGCTTAGAGGCAAATGAGCAGTTCCTC.

This clonotype was observed at least ten times. V gene TRBV6-2 or TRBV6-3 combines with J gene TRBJ1-5; weak D call: TRBD1 (5 bases). Trimming pared 5 bases from V and 0 bases from J, leaving 8 bases between. Germline V CDR1 and CDR2: MNHEY, SVGEGT. The CDR3 is 14 amino acids. In DNA, the CDR3 is TGTGCCAGCAGTCCCGACAGTAGCAATCAGCCCCAGCATTTT. It encodes CASSPDSSNQPQHF.